This T cell receptor (beta chain) was retrieved from a study of OX40 agonist ivuxolimab in advanced cancers. Study-level information: Checkpoint inhibitors had been given previously to under 50% of patients. Study-level findings and limits: Relative to CD4+ cells, CD8+ T cells on average had more expanded clones.

CDR1 and CDR2 (germline): LNHDA, SQIVND (reference sequence). The CDR3 totals 14 residues. The ends were cut back, 4 bases at V and 0 bases at J, with 10 bases in the middle. Libraries were prepared by immunoSEQ multiplex PCR; TCRdb keeps only in-frame clonotypes and omits some of them. In the table there are about 45,000 clones, 84% of which are singletons. Comment on this clone: Its antigen remains unidentified.

Patients had blood sampled at baseline and again on cycle 4 day 1 and cycle 7 day 1. V gene TRBV19 combines with J gene TRBJ2-7; D is unresolved. This material consisted of CD4+ or CD8+ T cells sorted from blood, taken in a trial of the OX40 agonist ivuxolimab. The TCR sequence derives from an adult with an advanced solid tumor such as melanoma, head and neck, liver or kidney cancer. The CDR3 region has the DNA TGTGCCAGTAGTACCGTACAGAGCTCCTACGAGCAGTACTTC. This encodes CASSTVQSSYEQYF.